The rows below give T cell receptor beta chains drawn from one sample of a study. TCRdb redid the calling of the multiplex PCR reads with MiXCR, one entry per CDR3 protein. The sample yields a few hundred distinct CDR3 sequences, roughly 7% seen once. The sample comprised naive CD4+ T cells sorted from blood. These receptors originate from a female donor with breast cancer. Each CDR3 is given without its conserved first and last residue.

j_gene,v_gene,CDR3aa
TRBJ1-2,TRBV12-3/TRBV12-4,ASSLFRANGYT
TRBJ1-2,TRBV12-3/TRBV12-4,ASGTNYGYT
TRBJ1-2,TRBV12-3/TRBV12-4,ASSSDRSSGYT
TRBJ1-2,TRBV12-3/TRBV12-4,ASIRRQGSRGGYT
TRBJ1-2,TRBV12-3/TRBV12-4,ASSPPPGQGNYGYT
TRBJ1-2,TRBV12-3/TRBV12-4,ASTEQPRRGYT
TRBJ1-2,TRBV12-3/TRBV12-4,ASSPTGTYGYT
TRBJ1-2,TRBV12-3/TRBV12-4,ASSRQGNDGYGYT
TRBJ1-2,TRBV12-3/TRBV12-4,ASSPGYGYT
TRBJ1-2,TRBV12-3/TRBV12-4,ASSWLGEGYT
TRBJ1-2,TRBV12-3/TRBV12-4,ASSLEGYGYT
TRBJ1-2,TRBV12-3/TRBV12-4,ASSLQGGYGYT
TRBJ1-2,TRBV12-3/TRBV12-4,ASSSRQGSFQDYGYT
TRBJ1-2,TRBV12-3/TRBV12-4,ASSPTPVKGYGYT
TRBJ1-2,TRBV12-3/TRBV12-4,ASSPQGRGYT
TRBJ1-2,TRBV12-3/TRBV12-4,ASSPYTRATGEAGHT
TRBJ1-2,TRBV12-3/TRBV12-4,ASRIRRDSYGYT
TRBJ1-2,TRBV12-3/TRBV12-4,ASRADYGYT
TRBJ1-2,TRBV12-3/TRBV12-4,ASSSSLDGYT
TRBJ1-2,TRBV12-3/TRBV12-4,ASSLARRVALHGYT
TRBJ1-2,TRBV12-3/TRBV12-4,ASSLIQGTYGYT
TRBJ1-2,TRBV12-3/TRBV12-4,ASSFRQGDGYT
TRBJ1-2,TRBV12-3/TRBV12-4,ASSRQGSNYGYT
TRBJ1-2,TRBV12-3/TRBV12-4,ASSLRSYYGYT
TRBJ1-2,TRBV12-3/TRBV12-4,ATMEWSGTAYGYT
TRBJ1-2,TRBV12-3/TRBV12-4,ASSWTNYGYT
TRBJ1-2,TRBV12-3/TRBV12-4,ASSDPGQGYGYT
TRBJ1-2,TRBV12-3/TRBV12-4,ASSYGDLNGYT
TRBJ1-2,TRBV12-3/TRBV12-4,ASRRLPGTGYGYT
TRBJ1-2,TRBV12-3/TRBV12-4,ASSPTTGSGYT
TRBJ1-2,TRBV12-3/TRBV12-4,ASSLARYEGYT
TRBJ1-2,TRBV12-3/TRBV12-4,ASRGQGRDGYT
TRBJ1-2,TRBV12-3/TRBV12-4,ASFKTYNYGYT
TRBJ1-2,TRBV12-3/TRBV12-4,ASSRKSYT
TRBJ1-2,TRBV12-3/TRBV12-4,ASSRGATGSGSYT
TRBJ1-2,TRBV12-3/TRBV12-4,ASSLTSKGAYGYT
TRBJ1-2,TRBV12-3/TRBV12-4,ASSTGVGYT
TRBJ1-2,TRBV12-3/TRBV12-4,ASSFRRLYGYT
TRBJ1-2,TRBV12-3/TRBV12-4,ASSLGSGLGGYT
TRBJ1-2,TRBV12-3/TRBV12-4,ASSLVSRVFGYT
TRBJ1-2,TRBV12-3/TRBV12-4,ASSPSGTGDGYT
TRBJ1-2,TRBV12-3/TRBV12-4,ASSFDYGYT
TRBJ1-2,TRBV12-3/TRBV12-4,ASRIYRDSTYGYT
TRBJ1-2,TRBV12-3/TRBV12-4,ASSPSGQGGYGYT
TRBJ1-2,TRBV12-3/TRBV12-4,ASTSPWSGDGYT
TRBJ1-2,TRBV12-3/TRBV12-4,ASSGTLFGYT
TRBJ1-2,TRBV12-3/TRBV12-4,ASSLQKRGNYGYT
TRBJ1-2,TRBV12-3/TRBV12-4,ASSGANYGYT
TRBJ1-2,TRBV12-3/TRBV12-4,ASSSGQGGDGYT
TRBJ1-2,TRBV12-3/TRBV12-4,ASSFGTVNPSYGYT
TRBJ1-2,TRBV12-3/TRBV12-4,ASSDRAVGYT
TRBJ1-2,TRBV12-3/TRBV12-4,ASSPRQGNYGYT
TRBJ1-2,TRBV12-3/TRBV12-4,ASSRDGYGYT
TRBJ1-2,TRBV12-3/TRBV12-4,ASSKSTGSYGYT
TRBJ1-2,TRBV12-3/TRBV12-4,ASSFDGYGYT
TRBJ1-2,TRBV12-3/TRBV12-4,ASRKQNSYYGYT
TRBJ1-2,TRBV12-3/TRBV12-4,ASSRGQGLNGYT